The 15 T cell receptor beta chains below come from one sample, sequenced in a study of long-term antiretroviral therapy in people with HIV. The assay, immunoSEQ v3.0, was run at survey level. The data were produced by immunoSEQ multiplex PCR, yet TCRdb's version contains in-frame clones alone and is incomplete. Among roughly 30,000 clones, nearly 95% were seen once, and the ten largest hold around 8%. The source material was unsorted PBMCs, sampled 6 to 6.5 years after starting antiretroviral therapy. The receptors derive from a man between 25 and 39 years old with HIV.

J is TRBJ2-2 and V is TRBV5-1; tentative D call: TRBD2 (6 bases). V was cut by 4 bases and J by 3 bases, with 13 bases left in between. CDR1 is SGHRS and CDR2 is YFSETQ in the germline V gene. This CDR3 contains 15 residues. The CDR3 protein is CASSPEGMDTGELFF. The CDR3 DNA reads TGCGCCAGCAGCCCGGAGGGGATGGACACCGGGGAGCTGTTTTTT.

CDR3 in amino acids: CASSFTGEGYGYTF. CDR3 bases: TGTGCCAGCAGCTTCACAGGGGAGGGCTATGGCTACACCTTC. The J gene is TRBJ1-2, the V gene TRBV7-2; 7 positions agree with TRBD1. Germline V gives CDR1 SGHTA, CDR2 FQGNSA. The CDR3 runs 14 residues. Trimming cost V 3 bases and J 4 bases; bases outside gene matches: 5.

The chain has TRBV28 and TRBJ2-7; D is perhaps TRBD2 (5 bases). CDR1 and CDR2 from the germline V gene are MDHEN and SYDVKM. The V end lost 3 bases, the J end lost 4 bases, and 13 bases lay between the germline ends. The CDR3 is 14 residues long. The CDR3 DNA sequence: TGTGCCAGCAGTTTTCCCGGGATCGGGTACGAGCAGTACTTC. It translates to CASSFPGIGYEQYF.

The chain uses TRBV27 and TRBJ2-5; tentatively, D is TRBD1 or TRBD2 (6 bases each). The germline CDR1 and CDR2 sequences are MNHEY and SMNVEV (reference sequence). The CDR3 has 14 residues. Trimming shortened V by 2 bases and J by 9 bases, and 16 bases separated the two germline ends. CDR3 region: CASSLPGGSGPQYF. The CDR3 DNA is TGTGCCAGCAGTTTACCCGGGGGCTCGGGACCCCAGTACTTC.

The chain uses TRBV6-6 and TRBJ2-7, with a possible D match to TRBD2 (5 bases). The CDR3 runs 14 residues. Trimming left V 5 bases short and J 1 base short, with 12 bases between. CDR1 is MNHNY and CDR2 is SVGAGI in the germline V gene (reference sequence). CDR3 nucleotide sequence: TGTGCCAGCAGTGACATGGACTTGTCCTACGAGCAGTACTTC. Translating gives CASSDMDLSYEQYF.

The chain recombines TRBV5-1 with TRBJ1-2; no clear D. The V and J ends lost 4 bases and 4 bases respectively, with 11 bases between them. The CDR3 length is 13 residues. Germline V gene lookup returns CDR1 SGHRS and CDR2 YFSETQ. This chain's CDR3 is CASSNGETYGYTF. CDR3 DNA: TGCGCCAGCAGCAATGGAGAGACCTATGGCTACACCTTC.

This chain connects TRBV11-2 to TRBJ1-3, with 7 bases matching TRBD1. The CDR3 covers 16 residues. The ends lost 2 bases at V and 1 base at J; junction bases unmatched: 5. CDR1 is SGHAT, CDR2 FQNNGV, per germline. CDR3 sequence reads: CASSLLRGRSGNTIYF. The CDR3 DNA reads TGTGCCAGCAGCTTATTGAGGGGGCGGTCTGGAAACACCATATATTTT.

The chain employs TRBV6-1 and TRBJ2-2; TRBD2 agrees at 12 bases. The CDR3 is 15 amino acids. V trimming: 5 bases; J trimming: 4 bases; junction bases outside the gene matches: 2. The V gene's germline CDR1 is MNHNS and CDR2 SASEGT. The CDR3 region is CASSLAGGPTGELFF. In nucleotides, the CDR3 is TGTGCCAGCAGTCTAGCGGGGGGGCCCACCGGGGAGCTGTTTTTT.

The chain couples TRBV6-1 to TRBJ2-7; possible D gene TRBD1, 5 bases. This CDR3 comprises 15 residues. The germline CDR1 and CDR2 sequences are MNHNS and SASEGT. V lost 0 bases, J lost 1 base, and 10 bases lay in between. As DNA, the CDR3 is TGTGCCAGCAGTGAAGCGCTAGGGGATTCCTACGAGCAGTACTTC. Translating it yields CASSEALGDSYEQYF.

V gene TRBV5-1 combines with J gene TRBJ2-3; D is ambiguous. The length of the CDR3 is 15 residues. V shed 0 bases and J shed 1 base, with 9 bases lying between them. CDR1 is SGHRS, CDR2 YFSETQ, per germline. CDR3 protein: CASSLAISGTDTQYF. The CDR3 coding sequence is TGCGCCAGCAGCTTGGCCATATCGGGCACAGATACGCAGTATTTT.

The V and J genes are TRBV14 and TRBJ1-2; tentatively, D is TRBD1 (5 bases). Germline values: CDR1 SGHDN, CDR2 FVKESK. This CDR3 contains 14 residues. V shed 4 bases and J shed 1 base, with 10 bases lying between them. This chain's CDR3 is CASSLAGGNYGYTF. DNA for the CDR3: TGTGCCAGCAGCCTCGCGGGGGGTAACTATGGCTACACCTTC.

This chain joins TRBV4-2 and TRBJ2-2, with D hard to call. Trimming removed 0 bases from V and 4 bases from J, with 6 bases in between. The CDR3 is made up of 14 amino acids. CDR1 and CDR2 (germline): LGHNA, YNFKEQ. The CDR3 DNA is TGTGCCAGCAGCCAAGATGGCCGCACCGGGGAGCTGTTTTTT. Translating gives CASSQDGRTGELFF.

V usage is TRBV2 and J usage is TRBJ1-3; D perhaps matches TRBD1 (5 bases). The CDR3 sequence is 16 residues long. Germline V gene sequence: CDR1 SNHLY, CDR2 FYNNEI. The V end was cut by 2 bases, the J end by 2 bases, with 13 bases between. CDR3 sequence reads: CASSETHPRAGNTIYF. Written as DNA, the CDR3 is TGTGCCAGCAGTGAAACCCACCCCAGGGCTGGAAACACCATATATTTT. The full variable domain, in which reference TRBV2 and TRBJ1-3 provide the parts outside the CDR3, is EPEVTQTPSHQVTQMGQEVILRCVPISNHLYFYWYRQILGQKVEFLVSFYNNEISEKSEIFDDQFSVERPDGSNFTLKIRSTKLEDSAMYFCASSETHPRAGNTIYFGEGSWLTVV.

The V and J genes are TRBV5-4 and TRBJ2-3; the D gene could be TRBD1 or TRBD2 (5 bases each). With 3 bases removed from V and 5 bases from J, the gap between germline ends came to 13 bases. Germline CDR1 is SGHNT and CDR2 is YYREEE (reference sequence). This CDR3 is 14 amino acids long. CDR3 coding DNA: TGTGCCAGCAGCTCTCGGGACCTTGGAGATACGCAGTATTTT. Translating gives CASSSRDLGDTQYF.

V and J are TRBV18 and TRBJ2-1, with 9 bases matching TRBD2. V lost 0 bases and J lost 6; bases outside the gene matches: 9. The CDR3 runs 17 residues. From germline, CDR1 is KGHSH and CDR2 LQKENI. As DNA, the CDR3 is TGTGCCAGCTCACCACCGCTCGGCGGGAGGGTATTCAATGAGCAGTTCTTC. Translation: CASSPPLGGRVFNEQFF.